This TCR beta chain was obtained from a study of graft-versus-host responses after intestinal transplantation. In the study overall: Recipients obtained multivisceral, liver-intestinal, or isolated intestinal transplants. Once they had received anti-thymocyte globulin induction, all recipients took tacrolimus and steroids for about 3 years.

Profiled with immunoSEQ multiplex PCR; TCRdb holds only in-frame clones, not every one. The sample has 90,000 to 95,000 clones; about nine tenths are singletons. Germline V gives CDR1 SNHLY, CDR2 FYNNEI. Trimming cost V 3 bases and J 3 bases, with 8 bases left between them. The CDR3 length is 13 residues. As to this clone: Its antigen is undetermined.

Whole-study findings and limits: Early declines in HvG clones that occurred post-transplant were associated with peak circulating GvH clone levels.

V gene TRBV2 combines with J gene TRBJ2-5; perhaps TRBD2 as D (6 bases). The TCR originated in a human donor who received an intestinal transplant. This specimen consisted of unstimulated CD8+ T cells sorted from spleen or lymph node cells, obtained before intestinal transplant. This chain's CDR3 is CASSEDYEETQYF. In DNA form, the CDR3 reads TGTGCCAGCAGTGAGGACTATGAAGAGACCCAGTACTTC.